This T cell receptor (beta chain) is from a study of cytomegalovirus exposure and HLA in healthy donors. For the study at large: The 120 validation repertoires used the same platform as the approximately 670 first-cohort repertoires (as reported by a later analysis).

General study points: A list of about 160 TCR beta chains associated with cytomegalovirus was given.

The assay was immunoSEQ multiplex PCR, and TCRdb's table has in-frame clones only and misses some. The sample includes about 120,000 clones, about 85% seen only once; the top ten take approximately 4.5%. Details on this clone: Its antigen is undetermined.

Sequenced: PBMCs. The sequence came from a man younger than 30 in good health and CMV-seropositive.

CDR3 coding DNA: TGTGCCACCAGCAGAGATCTGGGACAGATTAACACTGAAGCTTTCTTT. As protein: CATSRDLGQINTEAFF. The chain carries TRBV15 and TRBJ1-1; 7 positions match TRBD1. The J segment lost 2 bases and the V segment lost 0 bases, leaving 6 bases of the junction unmatched. There are 16 residues in the CDR3. CDR1 and CDR2 from the germline V gene are LNHNV and YYDKDF (reference sequence).